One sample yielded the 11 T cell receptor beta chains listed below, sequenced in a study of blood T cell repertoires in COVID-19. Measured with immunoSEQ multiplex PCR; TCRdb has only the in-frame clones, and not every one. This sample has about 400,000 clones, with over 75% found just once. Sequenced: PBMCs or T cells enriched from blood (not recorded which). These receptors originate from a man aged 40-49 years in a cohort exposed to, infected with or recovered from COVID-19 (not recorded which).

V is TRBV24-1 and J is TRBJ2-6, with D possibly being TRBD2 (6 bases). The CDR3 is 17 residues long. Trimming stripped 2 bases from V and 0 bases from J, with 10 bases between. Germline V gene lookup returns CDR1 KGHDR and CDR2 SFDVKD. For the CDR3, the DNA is TGTGCCACCAGTGATTACGGCGGGGTCTCTGGGGCCAACGTCCTGACTTTC. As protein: CATSDYGGVSGANVLTF.

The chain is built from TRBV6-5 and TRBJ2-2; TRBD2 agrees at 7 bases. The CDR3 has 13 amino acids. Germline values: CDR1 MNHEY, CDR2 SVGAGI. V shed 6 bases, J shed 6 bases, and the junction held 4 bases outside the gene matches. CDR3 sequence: CASRYRGAGELFF. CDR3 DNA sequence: TGTGCCAGCAGATACCGGGGGGCCGGGGAGCTGTTTTTT.

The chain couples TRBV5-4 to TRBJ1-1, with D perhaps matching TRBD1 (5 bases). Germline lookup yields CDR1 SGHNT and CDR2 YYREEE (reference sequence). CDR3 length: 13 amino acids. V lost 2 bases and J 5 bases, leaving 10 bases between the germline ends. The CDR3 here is CASSFFGGTEAFF. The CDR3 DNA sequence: TGTGCCAGCAGCTTTTTCGGGGGTACTGAAGCTTTCTTT.

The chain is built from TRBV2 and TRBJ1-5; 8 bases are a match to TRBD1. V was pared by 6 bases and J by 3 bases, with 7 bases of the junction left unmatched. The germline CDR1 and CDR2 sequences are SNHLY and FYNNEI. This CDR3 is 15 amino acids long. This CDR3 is CASSTSGQANQPQHF. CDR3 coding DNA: TGTGCCAGCAGCACCTCGGGACAGGCCAATCAGCCCCAGCATTTT. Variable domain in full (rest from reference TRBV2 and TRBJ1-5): EPEVTQTPSHQVTQMGQEVILRCVPISNHLYFYWYRQILGQKVEFLVSFYNNEISEKSEIFDDQFSVERPDGSNFTLKIRSTKLEDSAMYFCASSTSGQANQPQHFGDGTRLSIL.

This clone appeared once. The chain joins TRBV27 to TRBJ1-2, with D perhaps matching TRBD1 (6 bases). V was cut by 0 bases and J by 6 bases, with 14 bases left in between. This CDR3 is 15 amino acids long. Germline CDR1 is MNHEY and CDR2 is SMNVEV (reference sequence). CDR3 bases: TGTGCCAGCAGTTTATCCACTACAGGGTCCAATGGCTACACCTTC. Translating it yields CASSLSTTGSNGYTF.

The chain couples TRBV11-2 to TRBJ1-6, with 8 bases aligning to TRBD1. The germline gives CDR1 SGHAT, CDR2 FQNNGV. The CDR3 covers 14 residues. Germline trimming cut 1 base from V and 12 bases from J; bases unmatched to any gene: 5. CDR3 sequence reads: CASSLVGQGGPLHF. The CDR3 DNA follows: TGTGCCAGCAGCTTAGTTGGACAGGGAGGACCCCTCCACTTT.

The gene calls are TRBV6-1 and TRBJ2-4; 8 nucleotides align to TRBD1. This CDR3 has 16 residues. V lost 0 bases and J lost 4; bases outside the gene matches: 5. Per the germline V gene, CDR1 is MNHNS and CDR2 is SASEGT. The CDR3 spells CASSEADRVPKNIQYF. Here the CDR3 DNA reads TGTGCCAGCAGTGAAGCGGACAGGGTTCCAAAAAACATTCAGTACTTC.

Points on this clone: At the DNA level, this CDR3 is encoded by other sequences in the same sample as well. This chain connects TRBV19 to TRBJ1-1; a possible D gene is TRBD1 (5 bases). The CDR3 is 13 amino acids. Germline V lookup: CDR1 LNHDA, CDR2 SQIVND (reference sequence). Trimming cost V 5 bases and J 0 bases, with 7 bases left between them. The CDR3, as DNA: TGTGCCAGTAGTCGACAGATGAACACTGAAGCTTTCTTT. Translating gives CASSRQMNTEAFF.

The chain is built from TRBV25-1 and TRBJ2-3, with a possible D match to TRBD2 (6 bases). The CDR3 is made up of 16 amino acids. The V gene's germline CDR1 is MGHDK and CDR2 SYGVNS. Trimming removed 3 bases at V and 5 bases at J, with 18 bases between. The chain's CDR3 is CASSDPTGEYKDTQYF. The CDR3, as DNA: TGTGCCAGCAGTGACCCCACGGGGGAGTACAAAGATACGCAGTATTTT. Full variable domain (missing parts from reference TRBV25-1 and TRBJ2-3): EADIYQTPRYLVIGTGKKITLECSQTMGHDKMYWYQQDPGMELHLIHYSYGVNSTEKGDLSSESTVSRIRTEHFPLTLESARPSHTSQYLCASSDPTGEYKDTQYFGPGTRLTVL.

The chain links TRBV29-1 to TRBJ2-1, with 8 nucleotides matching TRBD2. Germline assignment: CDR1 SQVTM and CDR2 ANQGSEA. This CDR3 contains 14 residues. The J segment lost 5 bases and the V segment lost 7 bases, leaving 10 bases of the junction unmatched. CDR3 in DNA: TGCAGCGCTGGGACTAGTTCATCCCACAATGAGCAGTTCTTC. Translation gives CSAGTSSSHNEQFF.

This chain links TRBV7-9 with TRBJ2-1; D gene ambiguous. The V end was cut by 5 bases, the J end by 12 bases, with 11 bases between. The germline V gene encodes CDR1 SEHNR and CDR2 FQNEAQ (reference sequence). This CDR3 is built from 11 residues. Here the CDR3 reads CASSPNDGQFF. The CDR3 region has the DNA TGTGCCAGCAGCCCTAATGATGGGCAGTTCTTC.